These T cell receptor beta chains were read from a single sample in a study of blood T cells in healthy people across ages. A single record per CDR3 protein comes from TCRdb applying MiXCR to the 5' RACE reads. The sample has about 1.4 million distinct CDR3 sequences, around 55% seen once. The material sequenced was blood. The receptors were gathered from a man between 18 and 35 years old in good health. Each CDR3 is given without its conserved first and last residue. The order of the fields is V gene, J gene, CDR3 protein.

v_call: TRBV7-9; j_call: TRBJ2-7; cdr3_aa: ASSLLRAGKTYEQY
v_call: TRBV2; j_call: .; cdr3_aa: ASRGDIETQY
v_call: TRBV4-1; j_call: TRBJ1-2; cdr3_aa: ASSQEYENYGYT
v_call: TRBV12-3/TRBV12-4; j_call: TRBJ1-3; cdr3_aa: ASSPLFEHDSGNTIY
v_call: TRBV4-2; j_call: TRBJ2-7; cdr3_aa: ASSQDPGPNPYEQY
v_call: TRBV6-5; j_call: TRBJ1-2; cdr3_aa: ASSYTTGQLNYGYT
v_call: TRBV11-2; j_call: .; cdr3_aa: ASSLEVVYEQY
v_call: TRBV15; j_call: TRBJ2-7; cdr3_aa: ATSRDPGFSYEQY
v_call: TRBV4-1; j_call: TRBJ2-3; cdr3_aa: ASSLTIAGGTDTQY
v_call: TRBV7-9; j_call: .; cdr3_aa: ASSSSLETQY
v_call: TRBV7-6; j_call: TRBJ2-7; cdr3_aa: ASSGYRGNDEQY
v_call: TRBV29-1; j_call: TRBJ2-5; cdr3_aa: SVEDLIRETQY
v_call: TRBV10-2; j_call: TRBJ2-1; cdr3_aa: ASSEPWERYNEQF
v_call: TRBV20-1; j_call: TRBJ2-7; cdr3_aa: SGEHPKGEQY
v_call: TRBV21-1; j_call: TRBJ2-7; cdr3_aa: ASSSEKAPEINPSYEQY
v_call: TRBV10-1; j_call: TRBJ1-1; cdr3_aa: ASSEAGRGDPYTEAF
v_call: TRBV14; j_call: .; cdr3_aa: ASSQVTFHEQY
v_call: TRBV29-1; j_call: TRBJ2-1; cdr3_aa: STGLAGGKQF
v_call: TRBV28; j_call: TRBJ2-4; cdr3_aa: ASSDRDTGGQY
v_call: TRBV6-6; j_call: TRBJ2-3; cdr3_aa: ASSETGPGQY
v_call: TRBV5-1; j_call: TRBJ2-7; cdr3_aa: ASSPAGDYEQY
v_call: TRBV4-1; j_call: TRBJ2-7; cdr3_aa: ASSDGTLADNEQY
v_call: TRBV12-3/TRBV12-4; j_call: TRBJ2-7; cdr3_aa: ASSLLADAYEQY
v_call: TRBV7-2; j_call: TRBJ2-3; cdr3_aa: ASSSQWGIADTQY
v_call: TRBV6-5; j_call: TRBJ2-5; cdr3_aa: ASSYGSGDGVY
v_call: TRBV6-2/TRBV6-3; j_call: TRBJ2-1; cdr3_aa: ASSSSSNNEQF
v_call: TRBV20-1; j_call: TRBJ2-7; cdr3_aa: SAKRRVVYEQY
v_call: TRBV4-1; j_call: TRBJ2-5; cdr3_aa: ASSQDRSSAVKETQY
v_call: TRBV12-3/TRBV12-4; j_call: TRBJ2-5; cdr3_aa: ASSNRDTPGETQY
v_call: TRBV2; j_call: TRBJ2-3; cdr3_aa: ASSVRSWGDTQY
v_call: TRBV7-9; j_call: TRBJ2-3; cdr3_aa: ASSLGQGALDTQY
v_call: TRBV27; j_call: TRBJ2-1; cdr3_aa: ASTGLAGDNNEQF
v_call: TRBV27; j_call: TRBJ2-1; cdr3_aa: ASSLSISGNYNEQF
v_call: TRBV4-3; j_call: TRBJ2-1; cdr3_aa: ASSQVDRGGQF
v_call: TRBV6-1; j_call: TRBJ2-5; cdr3_aa: ASSPGGGTSGIETQY
v_call: TRBV29-1; j_call: TRBJ2-1; cdr3_aa: SATPLGSHNEQF
v_call: TRBV6-6; j_call: TRBJ2-3; cdr3_aa: ASSQGTSGIPDTQY
v_call: TRBV20-1; j_call: TRBJ2-1; cdr3_aa: SAQRLAGGIYNEQF
v_call: TRBV24-1; j_call: TRBJ2-7; cdr3_aa: ATNNQGVREQY
v_call: TRBV29-1; j_call: TRBJ2-4; cdr3_aa: SVEDEGPPRQY
v_call: TRBV11-2; j_call: TRBJ2-1; cdr3_aa: ASSPLTGHNEQF
v_call: TRBV6-6; j_call: TRBJ1-1; cdr3_aa: ASSPGQFGEAF
v_call: TRBV12-3/TRBV12-4; j_call: TRBJ1-1; cdr3_aa: ASSSTEGNTEAF
v_call: TRBV3-1; j_call: TRBJ1-4; cdr3_aa: ASSQRDTVDEKLF
v_call: TRBV2; j_call: TRBJ2-1; cdr3_aa: ASSEQRNNEQF